This T cell receptor (beta chain) was sequenced for a study of T cells in Graves' hyperthyroidism and ophthalmopathy. Across the study: Prior to any treatment, at the point of initial diagnosis, peripheral blood was collected.

When ophthalmopathy did not progress within 18 months, Graves' hyperthyroidism was considered stable. Patients between 18 and 65 years old had hyperthyroidism, newly diagnosed and lasting under 2 months. Exclusion of a patient resulted from uncontrolled infection, other autoimmune disease, pregnancy or lactation. The germline V gene encodes CDR1 LGHDT and CDR2 YNNKEL (reference sequence). J gave up 9 bases and V 6 bases, and 13 bases lay outside the gene matches. The CDR3 spans 16 residues. RNA transcripts gave rise to amplified TCR beta CDR3 regions. The primer set for the first-round RT-PCR of the TCR CDR3 was HTBI. TCRdb reprocessed the multiplex PCR reads via MiXCR and lists one record per CDR3 protein. Of 300,000 to 450,000 distinct CDR3 sequences in the sample, around 13% were seen once.

The source of this sequence is a woman aged 60-75 years with Graves' hyperthyroidism. This chain joins TRBV3-1 and TRBJ2-1; TRBD2 matches 11 bases. The sample consisted of blood. The CDR3 sequence: CASSRSSGRIGAEQFF. CDR3 sequence (DNA): TGTGCCAGCAGTCGCTCTAGCGGGAGGATCGGCGCTGAGCAGTTCTTC.